This T cell receptor beta chain came from a study of cytomegalovirus exposure and HLA in healthy donors. Study conclusions and caveats: The dataset shows that most TCR sequences were rare, while some public TCRs occurred in many donors.

Germline V gene lookup returns CDR1 LGHNA and CDR2 YSLEER. This CDR3 contains 19 residues. The J segment lost 1 base and the V segment lost 0 bases, leaving 8 bases of the junction unmatched. Remarks on this clone: Its specificity is unknown.

Generated by immunoSEQ multiplex PCR, the TCRdb table keeps only in-frame clones and is missing some. The profile covers tens of thousands of clones, with around 95% appearing a single time and about 4.5% taken by the ten largest. This TCR was sampled from a man aged 18 to 29 in good health and CMV-seropositive. The chain is built from TRBV4-3 and TRBJ2-2; TRBD2 matches at 10 bases. The sequenced material came from PBMCs. Written as DNA, the CDR3 is TGCGCCAGCAGCCAAGACCCCGGGACTAGCGAGATGAACACCGGGGAGCTGTTTTTT. As protein: CASSQDPGTSEMNTGELFF.